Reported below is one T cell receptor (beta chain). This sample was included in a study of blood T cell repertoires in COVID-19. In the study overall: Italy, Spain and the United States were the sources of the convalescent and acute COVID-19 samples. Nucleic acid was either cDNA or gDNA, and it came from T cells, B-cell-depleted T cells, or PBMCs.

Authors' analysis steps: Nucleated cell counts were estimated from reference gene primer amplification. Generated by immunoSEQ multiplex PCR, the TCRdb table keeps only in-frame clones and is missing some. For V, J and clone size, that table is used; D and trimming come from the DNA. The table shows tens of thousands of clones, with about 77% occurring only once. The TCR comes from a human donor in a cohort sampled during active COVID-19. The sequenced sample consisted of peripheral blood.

The CDR3 loop is CASSFGRGSGQPQHF. The DNA of the CDR3 is TGTGCCAGCAGCTTTGGCAGGGGGTCTGGTCAGCCCCAGCATTTT. The V and J genes are TRBV7-2 and TRBJ1-5; 7 bases line up with TRBD1. Germline CDR1 SGHTA, CDR2 FQGNSA. CDR3 length equals 15 residues. Trimming cost V 3 bases and J 6 bases; bases outside gene matches: 8. Drawing the rest from reference TRBV7-2 and TRBJ1-5, the complete variable domain is GAGVSQSPSNKVTEKGKDVELRCDPISGHTALYWYRQSLGQGLEFLIYFQGNSAPDKSGLPSDRFSAERTGGSVSTLTIQRTQQEDSAVYLCASSFGRGSGQPQHFGDGTRLSIL.